This T cell receptor beta chain was captured by sequencing in a study of identical twins. TCRdb redid the calling of the 5' RACE reads with MiXCR, one entry per CDR3 protein. The top ten clones hold 4% to 6% of a sample with around 200,000 distinct CDR3 sequences, around a tenth of them seen once. There are 14 residues in the CDR3. The V and J ends lost 3 bases and 9 bases respectively, with 17 bases between them. From germline, CDR1 is LGHDT and CDR2 YNNKEL (reference sequence). This clonotype was found many times. The sample comprised memory (CD45RO+) T cells sorted from blood. The chain couples TRBV3-1 to TRBJ1-1, with D possibly TRBD1 on 5 matching bases. The sequence was obtained from a woman under 30 in good health. The CDR3 nucleotides are TGTGCCAGCAGCCAGATGGGGGTGGACACAAAAGCTTTCTTT. It encodes CASSQMGVDTKAFF.